The clone carrying this T cell receptor (beta chain) occurred once. As yet, its antigen is unknown. This CDR3 has 13 amino acids. Germline CDR1 and CDR2: DFQATT and SNEGSKA (reference sequence). The V gene lost 0 bases and the J gene lost 3 bases, with 5 bases spanning the gap. TCRdb re-derived calls from the 5' RACE reads in MiXCR, one entry per CDR3 protein. The repertoire holds hundreds of thousands of distinct CDR3 sequences, with 10% to 15% as singletons. The data stem from a study of T cells after yellow fever vaccination. Study-level results: Most clones from primary vaccination were detected again post-booster (just under 97% CD4, 88% CD8). Although most clonotypes did not, a small share appeared in both CD4 and CD8 compartments. When the response was secondary, it was weaker but reached its peak faster, day 5 versus 15.

The receptor was derived from a man between 25 and 39 years old who received the YFV17D yellow fever vaccine. This chain uses TRBV20-1 with TRBJ2-2, with no clear D. This sample comprised PBMCs, obtained on the day of the yellow fever booster vaccination. CDR3 amino acids: CSARDGDTGELFF. The CDR3 DNA reads as TGCAGTGCTAGAGATGGAGACACCGGGGAGCTGTTTTTT.